This TCR beta chain was obtained from a study of T cell repertoires in cytomegalovirus infection. Study-level points and caveats: Adding up the frequency of public TCR beta families identified people who carried CMV plus the relevant HLA.

The sample holds many counts of this clonotype. Its specificity is not known. The V segment lost 0 bases and the J segment 5 bases; nucleotides outside the gene matches: 3. Germline V gene sequence: CDR1 DFQATT, CDR2 SNEGSKA (reference sequence). The CDR3 consists of 15 residues. TCRdb re-derived calls from the reads in MiXCR, one entry per CDR3 protein. This table has roughly 990,000 distinct CDR3 sequences, roughly 30% appearing once. Specimen: cultured CD8+ T cells from PBMCs, collected from culture after CMV antigen stimulation. The gene calls are TRBV20-1 and TRBJ1-5; 11 positions match TRBD1. This sequence originates from a human donor in good health (CMV status not recorded). Some clones in this sample may be carry-over from other donors' samples. The CDR3 nucleotides read TGCAGTGCTAGAGATCTGGGACAGGGGGATCAGCCCCAGCATTTT. Amino acid sequence: CSARDLGQGDQPQHF.